The 8 T cell receptor beta chains in this list originate from one sample, sequenced in a study of response to subunit inactivated influenza vaccine. TCRdb reprocessed the RT-PCR reads with MiXCR, giving one entry per CDR3 protein. Among roughly 570,000 distinct CDR3 sequences listed, 10% to 15% were seen once. The starting material was PBMCs from blood, obtained roughly 45 days after vaccination. These receptors all stem from a man in his forties or fifties who received an inactivated influenza vaccine.

The gene calls are TRBV2 and TRBJ2-3, with D perhaps TRBD2 (6 bases). The CDR3 extends over 15 amino acids. Germline CDR1 and CDR2: SNHLY and FYNNEI. Between the trimmed V and J ends, which lost 5 bases and 6 bases, there was a span of 18 bases. CDR3 amino acids: CASSWLGSMLDTQYF. The CDR3 DNA sequence: TGTGCCAGCAGTTGGCTCGGGAGTATGCTGGATACGCAGTATTTT. Combining the CDR3 with reference TRBV2 and TRBJ2-3 gives the whole variable domain EPEVTQTPSHQVTQMGQEVILRCVPISNHLYFYWYRQILGQKVEFLVSFYNNEISEKSEIFDDQFSVERPDGSNFTLKIRSTKLEDSAMYFCASSWLGSMLDTQYFGPGTRLTVL.

This clonotype was counted between two and nine times. V usage is TRBV5-1 and J usage is TRBJ1-1; TRBD1 matches at 10 bases. Germline V gene data show CDR1 as SGHRS and CDR2 as YFSETQ. The CDR3 is 15 amino acids. With 4 bases clipped from V and 6 bases from J, the junction kept 9 bases outside the gene matches. For the CDR3, the DNA is TGCGCCAGCAGCACAGACAGGGGGCCAAGCGCTGAAGCTTTCTTT. Translated, it gives CASSTDRGPSAEAFF.

This clonotype was detected only a few times. V and J are TRBV7-9 and TRBJ1-5; 7 nucleotides agree with TRBD1. Unmatched junction bases numbered 6, after V lost 5 bases and J lost 5 bases. There are 14 residues in the CDR3. The V gene's germline CDR1 is SEHNR and CDR2 FQNEAQ (reference sequence). The CDR3 sequence: CASSHPGTDQPQHF. In DNA, the CDR3 is TGTGCCAGCAGCCACCCTGGGACAGATCAGCCCCAGCATTTT.

J is TRBJ2-1 and V is TRBV24-1; 9 bases align to TRBD1. Germline V gene sequence: CDR1 KGHDR, CDR2 SFDVKD. The CDR3 is made up of 17 amino acids. V was pared by 4 bases and J by 2 bases, with 8 bases of the junction left unmatched. The CDR3 protein is CATSDLPGQGPYNEQFF. The CDR3 DNA sequence: TGTGCCACCAGTGACCTTCCGGGACAGGGCCCCTACAATGAGCAGTTCTTC.

The V gene is TRBV12-3 or TRBV12-4, the J gene TRBJ2-1; the match to TRBD2 covers 10 bases. Unmatched junction bases numbered 7, after V lost 6 bases and J lost 5 bases. The CDR3 loop spans 15 amino acids. CDR3 DNA: TGTGCCAGCAGGTATAGCGGGGGGACTGACAATGAGCAGTTCTTC. Encoded protein: CASRYSGGTDNEQFF.

CDR3 nucleotides: TGCAGTGCTAGAGAAAGGACTAGCGGGAGCTATGAGCAGTTCTTC. It translates to CSARERTSGSYEQFF. This chain links TRBV20-1 with TRBJ2-1; 13 positions agree with TRBD2. The CDR3 covers 15 residues. Germline CDR1 and CDR2: DFQATT and SNEGSKA (reference sequence). The V gene end was trimmed by 0 bases and the J gene end by 8 bases; junction bases not matched to a gene: 4.

This clonotype was counted many times. This chain links TRBV10-3 with TRBJ2-7; D remains ambiguous. Looked up from germline, CDR1 is ENHRY and CDR2 is SYGVKD. V shed 3 bases and J shed 4 bases, with 4 bases lying between them. This CDR3 is built from 11 residues. CDR3 DNA sequence: TGTGCCATCAGTGAAGGGTACGAGCAGTACTTC. Its translation: CAISEGYEQYF.

This clonotype was recorded many times. The chain recombines TRBV5-1 with TRBJ2-5; 8 bases align to TRBD2. Per germline, CDR1 SGHRS and CDR2 YFSETQ. The length of the CDR3 is 15 residues. V dropped 0 bases and J dropped 2; count of bases not matched to a gene: 3. The CDR3 loop reads CASSLDPGGQETQYF. CDR3 sequence (DNA): TGCGCCAGCAGCTTGGATCCGGGAGGGCAAGAGACCCAGTACTTC.